This T cell receptor beta chain was obtained from a study of blood T cells in healthy people across ages. Study outcomes and limitations: Measured against age, TCR beta diversity per million T cells decreased in a roughly linear manner.

Regarding this clonotype: The antigen is unknown.

Through a sample-barcoded 5' primer and a J-beta primer mix, a second PCR was run for about 7 to 12 cycles. Each cDNA molecule received a tag from a template-switch adaptor that had 12 random nucleotides. TCRdb re-derived calls from the 5' RACE reads in MiXCR, one entry per CDR3 protein. The data show around 990,000 distinct CDR3 sequences, more than 30% seen once. The sample providers were healthy Caucasian people from Russia, aged roughly 6 to 90. Extraction yielded at least 6 micrograms of total RNA per sample. This CDR3 is built from 17 residues. Looked up from germline, CDR1 is SGHVS and CDR2 is FQNEAQ.

The TCR comes from a man between 18 and 29 years old in good health. The sequencing input was blood. The chain recombines TRBV7-8 with TRBJ2-1; D is perhaps TRBD2 (6 bases). The DNA end is a closer match to TRBJ2-7, so the J assignment may be wrong. CDR3 nucleotides: TGTGCCAGCAGCTTGGGGGGTGTAGCGGTCTCCTACAATGAGCAGTACTTC. Translated, it gives CASSLGGVAVSYNEQYF.